This T cell receptor beta chain comes out of a study of PD-L1 blockade in urothelial cancer listed by TCRdb under 2017. The study in broad terms: Therapy was started around 2014 for all patients, and atezolizumab 1,200 mg was administered intravenously every 3 weeks. Blood samples gave median yields of approximately 130,000 T cells and more than 80,000 unique TCRs, along with a median clonality of about 0.084. An ECOG performance status of 0 or 1 was recorded for the patients, and 0 to 3 prior chemotherapy regimens had been received by the patients. Durable clinical benefit was defined as a progression-free survival longer than 6 months, and TCR features were additionally tested against progression-free survival and overall survival. Several patients achieved durable clinical benefit and roughly 20 did not. Around 29 patients had pretreatment blood TCR-seq, some 24 had at least one posttreatment blood collection, and some 24 had tumor TCR-seq. Whole exome sequencing and RNA sequencing of pretreatment tumors were performed alongside TCR sequencing in the same patients. About 90% of the roughly 29 patients were identified as males with urothelial cancer of bladder origin, and a prior smoking history was reported by 18 of 29 patients. Somatic, immune and clinical correlates of response to PD-L1 blockade with atezolizumab in urothelial cancer were the focus of an exploratory multi-omic analysis. Blood samples were analyzed 3 weeks after the start of treatment (second dose) and 6 weeks after the start of treatment. Pretreatment tumor samples and matched peripheral blood, collected serially before and after atezolizumab treatment, underwent TCR sequencing. Overall study outcomes, separate from this receptor: At 3 weeks after the start of treatment, tumor-associated TCR clones in peripheral blood had expanded more in patients with durable benefit (n of about 22, p = 0.022). A pretreatment peripheral blood TCR clonality below the median was linked to improved progression-free and overall survival. Because the sample size was small (n of about 27) and many of the analyses were exploratory, the results are meant to be hypothesis-generating.

From the cysteine through the phenylalanine, the CDR3 covers 14 amino acids. CDR3 DNA is the only sequence kept; it has 42 bases, read in frame from the first base. The germline V gene encodes CDR1 MNHNS and CDR2 SASEGT. V drops 7 bases and J drops 0 bases, leaving 13 bases in between. Synthetic TCR analog templates were spiked into each PCR to estimate absolute template abundance from read counts. The immunoSEQ assay was used to amplify TCRbeta CDR3 regions from genomic DNA with bias-controlled V and J gene primers. Rearranged TCRbeta segments were sequenced at approximately 20X coverage. The original pipeline was this. Clustering was used to correct sequencing errors, and CDR3s were annotated against IMGT so that V, D and J genes could be assigned. Downstream analyses used only productive TCRbeta rearrangements and left out out-of-frame or stop-codon sequences. To compute clonality, Shannon entropy was normalized by the log of the number of unique productive sequences and then subtracted from one. Fisher's exact test with Benjamini-Hochberg correction, at a threshold of adjusted p below 0.01, was used to find clones that differed between time points or between blood and tumor. TCRdb holds this immuneACCESS table with in-frame rearrangements only. Some clones are missing; in checked studies, unresolved V genes explain under half, and the rest has no known cause. For V, J and clone size, that table is used; D and trimming come from the DNA. Here the sample has approximately 46,000 clones; about 85% occur a single time. The top ten clonotypes cover approximately 7.6% of the sample.

As regards this clone: What antigen it recognizes has not been identified. Per-nucleotide qualities are absent, and no much larger clonotype sits a single base away.

The cohort included roughly 29 patients with locally advanced or metastatic urothelial carcinoma who were treated at Memorial Sloan Kettering on a trial protocol. Peripheral blood mononuclear cells were collected pretreatment and during treatment, with between 1 and 8 total time points obtained per patient. The Qiagen DNeasy Blood extraction kit was used to purify genomic DNA from total PBMCs and from tumor samples. PBMCs were collected pretreatment and during treatment, and were isolated and stored as previously described. This clonotype was obtained from a man aged 60 to 75 with urothelial cancer. The rearranged segments are TRBV6-1 and TRBJ2-7; a tentative D call is TRBD2 (6 bases match). Sample: PBMCs, taken around atezolizumab (anti-PD-L1) treatment. The encoded CDR3 is CASTIGGNSYEQYF. The DNA sequence follows: TGTGCCAGCACTATTGGGGGGAACTCCTACGAGCAGTACTTC.